One and the same sample provided the 7 T cell receptor beta chains below, sequenced in a study of T cells in Graves' hyperthyroidism and ophthalmopathy. The source material, RNA transcripts, was used to amplify TCR beta CDR3 regions. The study used the HTBI primer set for a first-round RT-PCR of the TCR CDR3. MiXCR was run by TCRdb on the multiplex PCR reads, yielding one entry per CDR3 protein. This sample has roughly 280,000 distinct CDR3 sequences, with 15% to 20% found just once. Sequencing was done on a sample of blood. These receptors were collected from a woman aged 60-70 years with Graves' ophthalmopathy.

This clonotype came up many times. The chain combines TRBV6-2 or TRBV6-3 with TRBJ2-3; 8 positions agree with TRBD1. Trimming at V came to 3 bases and at J to 8 bases, leaving 7 bases not matched to a gene. Germline lookup yields CDR1 MNHEY and CDR2 SVGEGT. The CDR3 runs to 14 residues. This CDR3 is CASSYTGTGGTQYF. For the CDR3, the DNA is TGTGCCAGCAGTTATACCGGGACAGGCGGTACGCAGTATTTT.

This clonotype was observed at least ten times. The gene calls are TRBV11-2 and TRBJ2-7, with D possibly TRBD2 on 6 matching bases. The germline V gene has CDR1 SGHAT and CDR2 FQNNGV. The CDR3 sequence is 12 residues long. The V end lost 5 bases, the J end lost 6 bases, and 11 bases lay between the germline ends. This CDR3 reads CASSKDGGEQYF. The CDR3 DNA reads TGTGCCAGCAGCAAAGACGGGGGCGAGCAGTACTTC.

This chain links TRBV5-1 with TRBJ2-5; a weak D match, TRBD1 (6 bases). The CDR3 is 16 residues long. With 1 base removed from V and 2 bases from J, the gap between germline ends came to 15 bases. Germline-derived CDR1 and CDR2 are SGHRS and YFSETQ. The CDR3 spells CASSLLPTGNQETQYF. The CDR3 DNA is TGCGCCAGCAGCTTGCTCCCAACAGGGAATCAAGAGACCCAGTACTTC.

As concerns this clonotype: A read error may explain this, as a much larger clone is one base away. The chain uses TRBV18 and TRBJ1-5; D call uncertain. This CDR3 is 15 amino acids long. Germline V lookup: CDR1 KGHSH, CDR2 LQKENI. As DNA, the CDR3 is TGTGCCAGCTCACCAAGCGCGAATAGCAATCAGCCCCGGCATTTT. Protein product: CASSPSANSNQPRHF.

The chain uses TRBV6-1 and TRBJ2-1; D perhaps matches TRBD2 (6 bases). The CDR3 contains 13 residues. Looked up from germline, CDR1 is MNHNS and CDR2 is SASEGT. The V end was cut by 7 bases, the J end by 8 bases, with 15 bases between. CDR3 residues: CASTLTGGDEQFF. As DNA, the CDR3 is TGTGCCAGCACCCTGACCGGGGGTGATGAGCAGTTCTTC.

This clonotype was seen repeatedly, ten times or more. The rearrangement joins TRBV29-1 to TRBJ2-7; 10 bases fit TRBD1. The germline CDR1 and CDR2 sequences are SQVTM and ANQGSEA. The CDR3 is 12 residues long. With V trimmed by 6 bases and J by 5 bases, 4 bases remained unmatched. The CDR3 region is CSVSTGGDEQYF. The CDR3 DNA reads as TGCAGCGTCTCGACAGGGGGCGACGAGCAGTACTTC.

This clonotype was found many times. This chain links TRBV7-9 with TRBJ2-7; D may be TRBD1 (5 bases). The CDR3 consists of 13 residues. From germline, CDR1 is SEHNR and CDR2 FQNEAQ (reference sequence). V was trimmed by 3 bases and J by 3 bases, leaving 9 bases between them. CDR3 residues: CASSFSTGYEQYF. The CDR3 DNA is TGTGCCAGCAGCTTCTCCACAGGCTACGAGCAGTACTTC.